These T cell receptor beta chains were read from a single sample in a study of blood T cell repertoires in COVID-19. TCRdb keeps only in-frame clones here, not all; method: immunoSEQ multiplex PCR. Among hundreds of thousands of clones listed, 80% to 90% were seen once. The sequencing sample was made of peripheral blood. All receptors come from an older woman with COVID-19, enrolled during active disease. The CDR3 runs from the conserved cysteine through the conserved F or W. Each record gives: D gene, J gene, clone size, V gene, CDR3 DNA, CDR3 protein. The D gene is left open where the match is weak. For some rows the clone size is stated as once, few or many, or as a class when expanded; others skip it.

NA TRBJ2-3 NA TRBV9 TGTGCCAGCAGCGTACTGGGGGCCCCAAGCACAGATACGCAGTATTTT CASSVLGAPSTDTQYF
TRBD1 TRBJ1-1 NA TRBV11-3 TGTGCCAGCAGTCCGGACAGGGGGAACACTGAAGCTTTCTTT CASSPDRGNTEAFF
TRBD2 TRBJ2-1 NA TRBV4-1 TGCGCCAGCAGCCAAGATGGGGCGGGGGGGCCAGATGAGCAGTTCTTC CASSQDGAGGPDEQFF
NA TRBJ1-2 once TRBV12-5 TGTGCTAGTGGTTTGGTACTCTCAGGTGACAACTATGGCTACACCTTC CASGLVLSGDNYGYTF
NA TRBJ1-1 NA TRBV3-1/TRBV3-2 TGTGCCAGCAGCCCAGGAACCTGGGGAGGTGAAGCTTTCTTT CASSPGTWGGEAFF
NA TRBJ2-3 once TRBV6-6 TGTGCCAGCAGTTACTCGGGCGGGGGCATCATTTATACGCAGTATTTT CASSYSGGGIIYTQYF
TRBD2 TRBJ2-1 NA TRBV27 TGTGCCAGCAGTTTTTGGGGGGGGACCTACAATGAGCAGTTCTTC CASSFWGGTYNEQFF
NA TRBJ2-6 NA TRBV5-6 TGTGCCAGCAGCCGTATTACTTCTGGGGCCAACGTCCTGACTTTC CASSRITSGANVLTF
TRBD1 TRBJ1-1 NA TRBV5-8 TGTGCCAGCAGCTCACCAACAGGGGGCACTGAAGCTTTCTTT CASSSPTGGTEAFF
NA TRBJ1-2 NA TRBV7-9 TGTGCCAGCAGCCCTAATTTTGAATATGGCTACACCTTC CASSPNFEYGYTF
TRBD2 TRBJ2-1 NA TRBV5-1 TGCGCCAGCAGCTTCGCGGGGGGGAACAATGAGCAGTTCTTC CASSFAGGNNEQFF
NA TRBJ2-1 NA TRBV10-3 TGTGCCATCATGACTAGTGCCAATTATGAGCAGTTCTTC CAIMTSANYEQFF
TRBD1 TRBJ2-3 NA TRBV4-3 TGCGCCAGCAGCCATGGGACAGGGAACACAGATACGCAGTATTTT CASSHGTGNTDTQYF
TRBD2 TRBJ2-2 NA TRBV7-2 TGTGCCAGCAGCTTATATCTGGCGGGGGGGCCTTATTCAAGCGAGCTGTTTTTT CASSLYLAGGPYSSELFF
NA TRBJ1-1 once TRBV5-4 TGTGCCAGCAGCTTGGGATCCCTGAGGGCGACTGAAGCTTTCTTT CASSLGSLRATEAFF
TRBD1 TRBJ1-1 NA TRBV2 TGTGCCAGCACCAGAGACAGGGTGAACACTGAAGCTTTCTTT CASTRDRVNTEAFF
NA TRBJ1-3 NA TRBV7-9 TGTGCCAGCAGCTTAGCGGGGACACCATCTGGAACTGGAAACACCATATATTTT CASSLAGTPSGTGNTIYF
TRBD1 TRBJ2-5 NA TRBV19 TGTGCCAGTAGTACAACGGGACAGATTCAAGAGACCCAGTACTTC CASSTTGQIQETQYF
NA TRBJ1-6 NA TRBV15 TGTGCCACCAGCTCGCAGGGCTATAATTCACCCCTCCACTTT CATSSQGYNSPLHF
TRBD2 TRBJ2-3 NA TRBV13 TGTGCCAGCAGCTTAAGTAGCGGGGGACCCACAGATACGCAGTATTTT CASSLSSGGPTDTQYF
NA TRBJ2-5 NA TRBV5-1 TGCGCCAGCAGCTTGCAGGGGAAAGAGACCCAGTACTTC CASSLQGKETQYF
NA TRBJ1-3 NA TRBV4-1 TGCGCCAGCAGCCCAGGGTTCTCTGGAAACACCATATATTTT CASSPGFSGNTIYF
TRBD2 TRBJ2-5 once TRBV4-2 TGTGCCAGCCGAGCGGGCCAGCGGGGGGGCCTAGAGACCCAGTACTTC CASRAGQRGGLETQYF
NA TRBJ1-3 NA TRBV7-7 TGTGCCAGCAGCTTCGGTCCGGTTAACTCTGGAAACACCATATATTTT CASSFGPVNSGNTIYF
NA TRBJ2-7 NA TRBV2 TGTGCCAGCAATACGGCAGGGTTACTTACCTACGAGCAGTACTTC CASNTAGLLTYEQYF
TRBD1 TRBJ2-7 NA TRBV5-4 TGTGCCAGCAGCTTACCGGGACAGGGGACCCACGAGCAGTACTTC CASSLPGQGTHEQYF
NA TRBJ1-5 NA TRBV7-9 TGTGCCAGCAGCCCAGACAGCTATCAGCCCCAGCATTTT CASSPDSYQPQHF
NA TRBJ1-1 NA TRBV5-1 TGCGCCAGCAGCTTGACTGTGAACACTGAAGCTTTCTTT CASSLTVNTEAFF
TRBD1 TRBJ2-4 NA TRBV6-5 TGTGCCAGCAGTTACTATGGGACAGAGAAAAACATTCAGTACTTC CASSYYGTEKNIQYF
TRBD1 TRBJ2-7 NA TRBV10-1 TGCGCCAGCAGTGAGTCCGGGACAGGCTACTACGAGCAGTACTTC CASSESGTGYYEQYF
TRBD1 TRBJ1-5 NA TRBV28 TGTGCCAGCAGAGCAGGGGGCACTCAGCCCCAGCATTTT CASRAGGTQPQHF
NA TRBJ1-2 NA TRBV9 TGTGCCAGCAGCCGGACAGTAAACTATGGCTACACCTTC CASSRTVNYGYTF
TRBD1 TRBJ1-6 NA TRBV28 TGTGCCAGCAGTTCCGGACAGGGGCCACCCCTCCACTTT CASSSGQGPPLHF
TRBD1 TRBJ1-2 NA TRBV5-1 TGCGCCAGCAGCCGGGACAGTAACTATGGCTACACCTTC CASSRDSNYGYTF
NA TRBJ1-1 few TRBV6-2/TRBV6-3 TGTGCCAGCAGTTCCCTCAGCGAGAACACTGAAGCTTTCTTT CASSSLSENTEAFF
NA TRBJ1-1 NA TRBV18 TGTGCCAGCTCACCGACCAGGGATAATGAAGCTTTCTTT CASSPTRDNEAFF
NA TRBJ2-2 NA TRBV27 TGTGCCAGCAGTTTAGTACGGGGCACCGGGGAGCTGTTTTTT CASSLVRGTGELFF
NA TRBJ2-7 NA TRBV7-2 TGTGCCAGCAGCCTTACTGAGGACATCTACGAGCAGTACTTC CASSLTEDIYEQYF
NA TRBJ2-6 NA TRBV5-1 TGCGCCAGCAGCGGACAAGCCCGCTCTGGGGCCAACGTCCTGACTTTC CASSGQARSGANVLTF
NA TRBJ2-2 NA TRBV11-2 TGTGCCAGCAGCTTAGATCGTGGGGGCTTGGCCGGGGAGCTGTTTTTT CASSLDRGGLAGELFF
TRBD1 TRBJ1-1 NA TRBV7-9 TGTGCCAGCAGCGGCCAGGGACAGGGCAAGCCTGAAGCTTTCTTT CASSGQGQGKPEAFF
NA TRBJ2-7 once TRBV5-1 TGCGCCAGCAGCTCCCCAACAAGCTACGAGCAGTACTTC CASSSPTSYEQYF